This TCR beta chain was captured by sequencing in a study of blood T cell repertoires in COVID-19. Study processing details: Scientists estimated how many nucleated cells there were by amplifying reference gene primers. Measured with immunoSEQ multiplex PCR; TCRdb has only the in-frame clones, and not every one. V and J calls and clone size come straight from that table; D and trimming were deduced from the DNA. The table has around 54,000 clones, about 90% seen once. There are 15 residues in the CDR3. Unmatched junction bases numbered 8, after V lost 6 bases and J lost 7 bases. Per the germline V gene, CDR1 is MDHEN and CDR2 is SYDVKM.

The rearrangement uses TRBV28 and TRBJ2-1; 11 nucleotides align to TRBD2. The sequence was obtained from a human donor in a cohort sampled during active COVID-19. The sequenced sample was peripheral blood. CDR3: CASSLLSGRGNEQFF. Here the CDR3 DNA reads TGTGCCAGCAGCTTACTTAGCGGGAGGGGGAATGAGCAGTTCTTC.